This TCR beta chain was retrieved from a study of tumor-infiltrating lymphocytes in primary liver carcinoma. Out of unsorted whole blood came the blood RNA, and germline DNA was extracted as well. With about 470 ng total RNA as template and a constant-region primer, TCR beta cDNA was made. Each TCR beta library was derived from three nested multiplex PCR rounds that employed slightly modified ARM-PCR. The opening two PCR rounds, around 9 cycles each, paired TRBV1-TRBV30 forward primers with a C-beta reverse primer. TCRdb used MiXCR to reprocess the multiplex PCR reads, holding one entry per CDR3 protein. Of approximately 300,000 distinct CDR3 sequences listed, approximately 60% were seen once; the top ten hold about 8.4%. V was cut by 2 bases and J by 4 bases, with 16 bases left in between. The CDR3 sequence is 16 residues long. Germline values: CDR1 SGHAT, CDR2 FQNNGV.

Sequenced material: peripheral blood. The rearrangement links TRBV11-2 to TRBJ2-3, with a possible D match to TRBD2 (6 bases). The clonotype comes from a man in his forties with primary liver carcinoma and hepatitis B virus infection. CDR3 DNA sequence: TGTGCCAGCAGCTTAACGGAGGGCCTGTTTTCAGATACGCAGTATTTT. This encodes CASSLTEGLFSDTQYF.